This record covers a single TCR beta chain. Sequencing was performed with immunoSEQ multiplex PCR; in TCRdb, only in-frame clones are kept and a portion is missing. The table records some 120,000 clones, more than 75% of them present only once. The CDR3 totals 13 residues. Germline CDR1 and CDR2: SGHNT and YENEEA. V lost 4 bases to trimming and J lost 10 bases; unmatched junction nucleotides: 7. This entry comes from a study of control samples from healthy donors and cancer patients. The specimen sequenced was blood. This receptor was obtained from a man in his fifties or sixties in good health. V is TRBV11-3 and J is TRBJ1-1; 9 bases agree with TRBD1. Here the CDR3 reads CASSSSTGGRAFF. The CDR3 bases are TGTGCCAGCAGCTCCTCTACAGGGGGCAGAGCTTTCTTT.